These 23 T cell receptor beta chains originate from one sample sequenced in a study of blood T cell repertoires in COVID-19. TCRdb's table, derived via immunoSEQ multiplex PCR, lists solely in-frame clones and lacks some. This table has approximately 130,000 clones, approximately 86% appearing once. Sequenced sample: peripheral blood. The receptors were sampled from a woman aged 50 to 65 who had recovered from COVID-19.

The chain has TRBV19 and TRBJ1-2; TRBD1 is a possible D gene (5 bases). V lost 7 bases and J 8 bases, leaving 17 bases between the germline ends. The germline CDR1 and CDR2 sequences are LNHDA and SQIVND (reference sequence). The CDR3 is 13 residues long. The CDR3 here is CASTYSTVLGYTF. CDR3 nucleotide sequence: TGTGCCAGTACCTATTCGACAGTTCTCGGCTACACCTTC.

The gene calls are TRBV20-1 and TRBJ1-1; TRBD1 is a possible D gene (6 bases). The V gene lost 3 bases and the J gene lost 5 bases, with 19 bases spanning the gap. Looked up from germline, CDR1 is DFQATT and CDR2 is SNEGSKA (reference sequence). The CDR3 extends over 15 amino acids. The CDR3 coding sequence is TGCAGTGCTAGTCGTGGACAGTATCTTAGTACTGAAGCTTTCTTT. It translates to CSASRGQYLSTEAFF.

This chain connects TRBV2 to TRBJ2-7, with TRBD2 as a possible D gene (6 bases). There are 13 residues in the CDR3. The V end was cut by 4 bases, the J end by 6 bases, with 13 bases between. The germline CDR1 and CDR2 sequences are SNHLY and FYNNEI. The CDR3 reads CASSASTEGEQYF. DNA of the CDR3: TGTGCCAGCAGTGCCTCGACGGAGGGCGAGCAGTACTTC.

This clone was detected only once. This chain uses TRBV6-5 with TRBJ2-7, with 9 bases fitting TRBD1. Germline CDR1 is MNHEY and CDR2 is SVGAGI. After removal of 6 bases from V and 0 bases from J, the junction contained 6 bases not matched to a gene. CDR3 length: 15 residues. In nucleotides, the CDR3 is TGTGCCAGCAGACGCGGGACAGGGTTCTCCTACGAGCAGTACTTC. Amino acids: CASRRGTGFSYEQYF.

The rearrangement links TRBV11-2 to TRBJ2-1; 10 positions agree with TRBD1. The CDR3 consists of 15 residues. J was trimmed by 6 bases and V by 0 bases; bases with no gene match: 2. CDR1 SGHAT and CDR2 FQNNGV come from the germline V gene. The CDR3 loop reads CASSLEGQGVNEQFF. The CDR3 DNA is TGTGCCAGCAGCTTAGAAGGACAGGGGGTCAATGAGCAGTTCTTC.

This rearrangement joins TRBV19 to TRBJ2-1; D is perhaps TRBD1 (5 bases). This CDR3 has 12 residues. Germline V lookup: CDR1 LNHDA, CDR2 SQIVND (reference sequence). The germline V and J ends were trimmed by 6 bases and 3 bases, with 6 bases remaining between them. The CDR3, as DNA: TGTGCCAGTAGAAGGGGCTACAATGAGCAGTTCTTC. As protein: CASRRGYNEQFF. The full variable domain, with the rest looked up from reference TRBV19 and TRBJ2-1, is DGGITQSPKYLFRKEGQNVTLSCEQNLNHDAMYWYRQDPGQGLRLIYYSQIVNDFQKGDIAEGYSVSREKKESFPLTVTSAQKNPTAFYLCASRRGYNEQFFGPGTRLTVL.

This rearrangement joins TRBV5-6 to TRBJ2-5, with unresolved D. V shed 4 bases and J shed 4 bases, with 11 bases lying between them. Germline V gene data show CDR1 as SGHDT and CDR2 as YYEEEE. This CDR3 comprises 13 residues. Written as DNA, the CDR3 is TGTGCCAGCAGCCCGCCGAGCATAGAGACCCAGTACTTC. This gives the protein CASSPPSIETQYF.

This clone is a singleton in its sample. The J gene is TRBJ2-3, the V gene TRBV5-4; D is unresolved. There are 13 residues in the CDR3. The germline V and J ends were trimmed by 2 bases and 2 bases, with 6 bases remaining between them. Per the germline V gene, CDR1 is SGHNT and CDR2 is YYREEE (reference sequence). The CDR3 region is CASSFQDTDTQYF. In DNA, the CDR3 is TGTGCCAGCAGCTTTCAGGACACAGATACGCAGTATTTT.

The genes are TRBV4-1 and TRBJ1-2; possible D gene TRBD1, 6 bases. The V end was cut by 1 base, the J end by 6 bases, with 12 bases between. The germline V gene encodes CDR1 MGHRA and CDR2 YSYEKL. This CDR3 is built from 14 residues. The CDR3 DNA sequence: TGCGCCAGCAGCCAAGCAGGGGAAAGGGATGGCTACACCTTC. Translation: CASSQAGERDGYTF.

The rearrangement uses TRBV9 and TRBJ2-5; D is possibly TRBD2 (7 bases). Looked up from germline, CDR1 is SGDLS and CDR2 is YYNGEE. CDR3 length: 13 residues. Trimming cost V 4 bases and J 6 bases, with 13 bases left between them. Written as DNA, the CDR3 is TGTGCCAGCAGCTTAGGGGGGGAGAAGACCCAGTACTTC. Its translation: CASSLGGEKTQYF.

The chain combines TRBV11-3 with TRBJ2-5; weak D call: TRBD2 (6 bases). Germline values: CDR1 SGHNT, CDR2 YENEEA. Trimming stripped 6 bases from V and 4 bases from J, with 18 bases between. The CDR3 has 15 residues. Written as DNA, the CDR3 is TGTGCCAGCAGTTCCGGGACTGAATTTTTAGAGACCCAGTACTTC. Translated: CASSSGTEFLETQYF. Full variable domain (missing parts from reference TRBV11-3 and TRBJ2-5): EAGVVQSPRYKIIEKKQPVAFWCNPISGHNTLYWYLQNLGQGPELLIRYENEEAVDDSQLPKDRFSAERLKGVDSTLKIQPAELGDSAVYLCASSSGTEFLETQYFGPGTRLLVL.

The chain uses TRBV7-9 and TRBJ1-1; 7 bases line up with TRBD1. The CDR3 extends over 14 amino acids. Germline lookup yields CDR1 SEHNR and CDR2 FQNEAQ (reference sequence). The V segment lost 2 bases and the J segment 4 bases; nucleotides outside the gene matches: 4. The DNA for the CDR3 is TGTGCCAGCAGCTTAACAGGGGCCGTCACTGAAGCTTTCTTT. It is translated as CASSLTGAVTEAFF.

The rearrangement joins TRBV5-1 to TRBJ2-2; D possibly corresponds to TRBD1 (7 bases). CDR3 size: 15 residues. The germline V and J ends were trimmed by 2 bases and 6 bases, with 14 bases remaining between them. Germline V CDR1 and CDR2: SGHRS, YFSETQ. CDR3 loop: CASSFPTGTPGELFF. The CDR3, as DNA: TGCGCCAGCAGCTTCCCGACAGGGACTCCCGGGGAGCTGTTTTTT.

With respect to this clone: The same CDR3 is also encoded by other DNA sequences in this sample. This sequence joins TRBV5-1 and TRBJ1-1; no clear D gene. Between the trimmed V and J ends, which lost 4 bases and 1 base, there was a span of 8 bases. The CDR3 is made up of 13 amino acids. Looked up from germline, CDR1 is SGHRS and CDR2 is YFSETQ. This chain's CDR3 is CASSPEGNTEAFF. CDR3 DNA sequence: TGCGCCAGCAGCCCGGAGGGGAACACTGAAGCTTTCTTT.

The V call is TRBV12-3 or TRBV12-4, the J call TRBJ1-4; 7 nucleotides agree with TRBD1. The CDR3 totals 13 residues. With V trimmed by 5 bases and J by 8 bases, 5 bases remained unmatched. Written as DNA, the CDR3 is TGTGCCAGCAGTCTGGGACAGAGCGAAAAACTGTTTTTT. Protein product: CASSLGQSEKLFF.

The chain joins TRBV18 to TRBJ2-2; D is perhaps TRBD1 (6 bases). The CDR3 runs to 15 residues. The germline gives CDR1 KGHSH, CDR2 LQKENI. V dropped 3 bases and J dropped 2 bases, with 10 bases sitting between them. CDR3 nucleotide sequence: TGTGCCAGCTCACCGGGACAAATTAACACCGGGGAGCTGTTTTTT. This gives the protein CASSPGQINTGELFF. The full variable domain, with the rest looked up from reference TRBV18 and TRBJ2-2, is NAGVMQNPRHLVRRRGQEARLRCSPMKGHSHVYWYRQLPEEGLKFMVYLQKENIIDESGMPKERFSAEFPKEGPSILRIQQVVRGDSAAYFCASSPGQINTGELFFGEGSRLTVL.

The V gene is TRBV5-4, the J gene TRBJ2-5; TRBD2 matches 10 bases. The trim removed 4 bases at V and 9 bases at J, leaving 12 bases unmatched. CDR1 SGHNT and CDR2 YYREEE come from the germline V gene (reference sequence). The CDR3 runs 15 residues. The CDR3 DNA is TGTGCCAGCAGCCCGGCCCAGCGGGGGGGCCGGCCCCAGTACTTC. Translated: CASSPAQRGGRPQYF.

The chain is built from TRBV19 and TRBJ2-1; 9 nucleotides line up with TRBD2. CDR3 size: 15 residues. V shed 3 bases and J 7 bases; nucleotides not matched to a gene: 7. The germline V gene encodes CDR1 LNHDA and CDR2 SQIVND (reference sequence). DNA for the CDR3: TGTGCCAGTAGTATCCTTGGCGGGGGGGCGAATGAGCAGTTCTTC. Protein product: CASSILGGGANEQFF.

Turning to this clone: Other DNA sequences in this sample translate to the same CDR3. The chain carries TRBV19 and TRBJ1-2; D is unclear. The germline V gene has CDR1 LNHDA and CDR2 SQIVND (reference sequence). The CDR3 totals 13 residues. V lost 3 bases and J 1 base, leaving 6 bases between the germline ends. DNA of the CDR3: TGTGCCAGTAGTATTCCCGGTAACTATGGCTACACCTTC. This encodes CASSIPGNYGYTF.

This rearrangement joins TRBV5-4 to TRBJ2-7; no reliable D call. CDR3 length equals 12 residues. V lost 5 bases to trimming and J lost 6 bases, with 12 bases between them. Germline V gives CDR1 SGHNT, CDR2 YYREEE (reference sequence). Here the CDR3 DNA reads TGTGCCAGCAGTTCGCAGCTAGGCGAGCAGTACTTC. This gives the protein CASSSQLGEQYF. Based on the CDR3 plus reference TRBV5-4 and TRBJ2-7, the full variable domain is ETGVTQSPTHLIKTRGQQVTLRCSSQSGHNTVSWYQQALGQGPQFIFQYYREEENGRGNFPPRFSGLQFPNYSSELNVNALELDDSALYLCASSSQLGEQYFGPGTRLTVT.

This sequence joins TRBV30 and TRBJ2-2, with D maybe TRBD2 (6 bases). Germline CDR1 is GTSNPN and CDR2 is SVGIG (reference sequence). V was clipped by 5 bases and J by 0 bases, with 10 bases between them. The CDR3 contains 14 residues. The CDR3, as DNA: TGTGCCTGGGCTTGGGGGGCGAACACCGGGGAGCTGTTTTTT. It specifies CAWAWGANTGELFF. The variable domain in full, completed from reference TRBV30 and TRBJ2-2, reads SQTIHQWPATLVQPVGSPLSLECTVEGTSNPNLYWYRQAAGRGLQLLFYSVGIGQISSEVPQNLSASRPQDRQFILSSKKLLLSDSGFYLCAWAWGANTGELFFGEGSRLTVL.

In this sample, this clone turned up a few times. This rearrangement joins TRBV7-9 to TRBJ2-7; a weak D match, TRBD1 (5 bases). The CDR3 spans 13 residues. Trimming shortened V by 3 bases and J by 6 bases, and 12 bases separated the two germline ends. Germline V gene sequence: CDR1 SEHNR, CDR2 FQNEAQ (reference sequence). The CDR3 loop reads CASSFSSGPEQYF. CDR3 coding DNA: TGTGCCAGCAGCTTTTCATCAGGGCCCGAGCAGTACTTC.

The V call is TRBV7-6, the J call TRBJ2-1, with TRBD1 matching over 7 bases. Trimming cost V 5 bases and J 10 bases; bases outside gene matches: 11. The CDR3 sequence is 14 residues long. Germline V gene data show CDR1 as SGHVS and CDR2 as FNYEAQ. This CDR3 is CASSPRQGQGEQFF. The CDR3 DNA reads TGTGCCAGCAGCCCGCGACAGGGTCAAGGAGAGCAGTTCTTC. Using reference TRBV7-6 and TRBJ2-1 for the parts outside the CDR3, the full variable domain is GAGVSQSPRYKVTKRGQDVALRCDPISGHVSLYWYRQALGQGPEFLTYFNYEAQQDKSGLPNDRFSAERPEGSISTLTIQRTEQRDSAMYRCASSPRQGQGEQFFGPGTRLTVL.